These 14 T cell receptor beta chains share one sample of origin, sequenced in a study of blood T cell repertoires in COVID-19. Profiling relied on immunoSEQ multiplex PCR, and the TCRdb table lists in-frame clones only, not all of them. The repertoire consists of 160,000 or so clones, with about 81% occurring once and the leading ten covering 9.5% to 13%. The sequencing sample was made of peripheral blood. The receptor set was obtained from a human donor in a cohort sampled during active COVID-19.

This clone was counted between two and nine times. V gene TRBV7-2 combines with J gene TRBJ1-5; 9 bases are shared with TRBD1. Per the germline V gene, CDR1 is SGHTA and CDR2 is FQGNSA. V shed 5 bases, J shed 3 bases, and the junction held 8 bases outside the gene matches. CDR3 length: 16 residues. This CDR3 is CASSLAGTGNNQPQHF. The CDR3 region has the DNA TGTGCCAGCAGCCTCGCCGGGACAGGGAACAATCAGCCCCAGCATTTT.

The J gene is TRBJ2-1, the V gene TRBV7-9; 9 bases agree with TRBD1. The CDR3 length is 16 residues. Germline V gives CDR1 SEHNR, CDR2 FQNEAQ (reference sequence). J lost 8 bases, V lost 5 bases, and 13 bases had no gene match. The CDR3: CASSNPSGQGPYEQFF. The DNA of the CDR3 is TGTGCCAGCAGCAACCCCTCAGGACAGGGGCCCTATGAGCAGTTCTTC.

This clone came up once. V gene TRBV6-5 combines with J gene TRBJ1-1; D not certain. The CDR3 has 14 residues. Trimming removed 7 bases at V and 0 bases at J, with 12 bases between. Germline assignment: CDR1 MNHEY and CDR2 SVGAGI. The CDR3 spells CASINVRVNTEAFF. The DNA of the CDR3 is TGTGCCAGCATCAACGTTCGCGTGAACACTGAAGCTTTCTTT.

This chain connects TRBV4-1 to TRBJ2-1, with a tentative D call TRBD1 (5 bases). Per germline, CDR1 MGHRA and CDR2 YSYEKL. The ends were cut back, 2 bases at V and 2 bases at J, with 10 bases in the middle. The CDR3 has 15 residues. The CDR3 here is CASSQWGSTYNEQFF. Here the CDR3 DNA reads TGCGCCAGCAGCCAATGGGGCAGTACCTACAATGAGCAGTTCTTC.

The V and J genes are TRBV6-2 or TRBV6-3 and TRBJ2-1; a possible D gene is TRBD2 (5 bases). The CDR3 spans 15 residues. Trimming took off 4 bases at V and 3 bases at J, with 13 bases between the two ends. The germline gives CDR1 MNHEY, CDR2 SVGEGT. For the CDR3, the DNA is TGTGCCAGCAGTTTCGGACTTCCTTACTACAATGAGCAGTTCTTC. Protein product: CASSFGLPYYNEQFF.

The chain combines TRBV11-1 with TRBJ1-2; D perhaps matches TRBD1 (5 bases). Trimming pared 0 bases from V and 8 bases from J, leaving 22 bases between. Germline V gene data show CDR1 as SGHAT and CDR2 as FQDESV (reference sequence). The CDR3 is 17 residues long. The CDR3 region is CASSLAGAPKVSPGYTF. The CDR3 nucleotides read TGTGCCAGCAGCTTAGCAGGGGCGCCGAAGGTCTCTCCCGGCTACACCTTC.

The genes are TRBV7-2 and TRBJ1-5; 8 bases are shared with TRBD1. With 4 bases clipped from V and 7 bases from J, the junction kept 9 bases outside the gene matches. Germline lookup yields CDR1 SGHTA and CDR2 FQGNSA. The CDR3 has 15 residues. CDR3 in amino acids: CASSSGQGSRQPQHF. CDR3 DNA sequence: TGTGCCAGCAGCTCAGGACAGGGATCACGCCAGCCCCAGCATTTT.

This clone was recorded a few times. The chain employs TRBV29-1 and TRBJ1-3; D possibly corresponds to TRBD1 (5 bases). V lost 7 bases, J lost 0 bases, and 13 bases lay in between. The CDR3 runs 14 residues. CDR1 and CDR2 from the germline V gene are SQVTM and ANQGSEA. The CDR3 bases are TGCAGCGGGCTGGACACCGGCTCTGGAAACACCATATATTTT. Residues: CSGLDTGSGNTIYF.

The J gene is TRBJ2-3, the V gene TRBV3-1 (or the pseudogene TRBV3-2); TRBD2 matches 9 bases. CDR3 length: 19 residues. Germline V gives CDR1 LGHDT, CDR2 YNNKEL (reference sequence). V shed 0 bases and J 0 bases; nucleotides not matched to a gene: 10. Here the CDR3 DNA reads TGTGCCAGCAGCCAAGATTATGAGCGGGGGGAAACTAGCACAGATACGCAGTATTTT. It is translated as CASSQDYERGETSTDTQYF.

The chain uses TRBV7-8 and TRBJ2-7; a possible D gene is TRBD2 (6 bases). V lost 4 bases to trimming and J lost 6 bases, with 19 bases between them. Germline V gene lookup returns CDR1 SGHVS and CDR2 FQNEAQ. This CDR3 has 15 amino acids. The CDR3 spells CASSYGRDSLSEQYF. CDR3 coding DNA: TGTGCCAGCAGCTACGGCCGGGACTCCTTATCCGAGCAGTACTTC.

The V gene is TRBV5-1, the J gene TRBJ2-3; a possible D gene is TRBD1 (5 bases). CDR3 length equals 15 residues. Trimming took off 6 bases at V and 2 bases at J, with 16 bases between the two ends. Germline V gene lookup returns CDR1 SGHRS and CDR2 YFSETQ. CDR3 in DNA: TGCGCCAGCACCCGGAGTGGGGCGACCACAGATACGCAGTATTTT. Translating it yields CASTRSGATTDTQYF.

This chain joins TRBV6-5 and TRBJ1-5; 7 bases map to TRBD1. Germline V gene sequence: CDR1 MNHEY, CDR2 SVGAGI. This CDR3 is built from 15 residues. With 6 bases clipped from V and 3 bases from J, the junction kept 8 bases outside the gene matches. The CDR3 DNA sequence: TGTGCCAGCAGAGCAGACAGGGTTCTCAATCAGCCCCAGCATTTT. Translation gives CASRADRVLNQPQHF.

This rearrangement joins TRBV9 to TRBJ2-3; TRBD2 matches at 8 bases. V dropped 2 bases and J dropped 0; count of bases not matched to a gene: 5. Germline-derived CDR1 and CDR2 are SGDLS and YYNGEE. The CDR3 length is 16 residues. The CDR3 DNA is TGTGCCAGCAGCGTCCGACTAGCGACTAGCACAGATACGCAGTATTTT. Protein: CASSVRLATSTDTQYF.

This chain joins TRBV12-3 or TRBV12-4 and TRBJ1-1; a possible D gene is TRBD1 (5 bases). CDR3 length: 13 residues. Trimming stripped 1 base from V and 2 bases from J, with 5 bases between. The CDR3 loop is CASSLGGNTEAFF. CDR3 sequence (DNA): TGTGCCAGCAGTTTAGGGGGCAACACTGAAGCTTTCTTT.